This record looks at one T cell receptor beta chain sequence and its context. For repertoire sequencing, the TCR beta CDR3 regions were amplified from RNA transcripts. HTBI-primed first-round RT-PCR preceded second-round multiplex PCR. Via MiXCR, TCRdb re-called the multiplex PCR reads, giving one row per CDR3 protein. Of about 400,000 distinct CDR3 sequences in the sample, around 16% are singletons; the top ten hold 1.6%. CDR3 size: 13 residues. CDR1 and CDR2 from the germline V gene are MNHNS and SASEGT. Trimming cost V 11 bases and J 2 bases, with 16 bases left between them. This entry comes from a study of Graves' ophthalmopathy and Graves' hyperthyroidism. Patients were diagnosed from clinical symptoms, serum thyroxine, TRAb, thyroid ultrasound and orbital computed tomography.

The V gene is TRBV6-1, the J gene TRBJ2-7; D might be TRBD2 (5 bases). This clonotype originated in a woman under 30 with Graves' ophthalmopathy. Sequencing input: peripheral blood. The CDR3 bases are TGTGCCGCCTCGCCGGGAAGAGCCTACGAGCAGTACTTC. Protein: CAASPGRAYEQYF.